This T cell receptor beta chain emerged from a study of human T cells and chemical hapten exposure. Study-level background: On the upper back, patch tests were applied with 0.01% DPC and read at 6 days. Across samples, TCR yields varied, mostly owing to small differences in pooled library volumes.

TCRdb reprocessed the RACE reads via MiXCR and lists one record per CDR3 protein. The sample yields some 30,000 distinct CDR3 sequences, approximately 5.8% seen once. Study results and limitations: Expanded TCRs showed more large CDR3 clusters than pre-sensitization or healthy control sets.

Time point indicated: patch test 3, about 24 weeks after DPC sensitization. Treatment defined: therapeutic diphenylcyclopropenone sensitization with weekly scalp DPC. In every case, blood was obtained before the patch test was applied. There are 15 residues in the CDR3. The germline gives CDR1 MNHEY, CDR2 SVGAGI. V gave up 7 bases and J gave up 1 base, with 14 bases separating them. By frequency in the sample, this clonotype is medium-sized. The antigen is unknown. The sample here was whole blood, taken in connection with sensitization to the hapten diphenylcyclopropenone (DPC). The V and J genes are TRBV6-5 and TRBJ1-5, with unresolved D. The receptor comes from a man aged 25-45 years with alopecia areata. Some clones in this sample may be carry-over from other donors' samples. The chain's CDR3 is CASTTRVNSNQPQHF. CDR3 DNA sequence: TGTGCCAGCACCACAAGGGTGAACAGCAATCAGCCCCAGCATTTT.